This is a list of T cell receptor beta chains from one sample in a study of Ad26.COV2.S vaccination and SARS-CoV-2 variants. Clones were read by immunoSEQ multiplex PCR, and TCRdb kept only the in-frame ones, dropping some. The sample lists roughly 380,000 clones; around 87% were seen once. This specimen was peripheral blood, taken in a trial of Ad26.COV2.S vaccine versus placebo. Receptor source: a person aged 18-65 years who received the Ad26.COV2.S COVID-19 vaccine or a placebo. Each CDR3 is given with its conserved first and last residue. The D gene is left open where the match is weak. Size is omitted from some rows. Given values are once, few, many or a class for expanded clones.

>NA|TRBV19|NA|TRBJ2-2
TGTGCCAGTAGTATAGATCCTATGCTTGCGAACACCGGGGAGCTGTTTTTT
CASSIDPMLANTGELFF
>once|TRBV5-1|TRBD2|TRBJ2-5
TGCGCCAGCAGCTACGGACTAGCGGGGACTACGGAGACCCAGTACTTC
CASSYGLAGTTETQYF
>NA|TRBV6-2/TRBV6-3|TRBD1|TRBJ2-7
TGTGCCAGCAGTTTACTCGTGGGACAGGCGAACTACGAGCAGTACTTC
CASSLLVGQANYEQYF
>NA|TRBV12-3/TRBV12-4|NA|TRBJ2-7
TGTGCCAGCAGTTTCGGCCTGTTCGAGCAGTACTTC
CASSFGLFEQYF
>NA|TRBV7-3|NA|TRBJ2-2
TGTGCCAGCAGCTTAGACATCATGAGGGGGGCGAACACCGGGGAGCTGTTTTTT
CASSLDIMRGANTGELFF
>few|TRBV6-2/TRBV6-3|TRBD1|TRBJ2-7
TGTGCCAGCACCCCGCGGACAGGGGACCCGAGACCCTACGAGCAGTACTTC
CASTPRTGDPRPYEQYF
>few|TRBV7-7|TRBD1|TRBJ2-2
TGTGCCAGCAGCGCAAGACCCGCGGACAGGCGGAACACCGGGGAGCTGTTTTTT
CASSARPADRRNTGELFF
>NA|TRBV6-4|TRBD2|TRBJ2-3
TGTGCCAGCAGTGCTAGCGGGGGGGGCACAGATACGCAGTATTTT
CASSASGGGTDTQYF
>NA|TRBV5-1|NA|TRBJ1-4
TGCGCCAGCAGCTTACACTCCGGGCATGAAAAACTGTTTTTT
CASSLHSGHEKLFF
>NA|TRBV19|TRBD1|TRBJ2-6
TGTGCCAGTAGTATCGACTCCTCCCAGGGGGCTGGGGCCAACGTCCTGACTTTC
CASSIDSSQGAGANVLTF
>NA|TRBV5-1|NA|TRBJ2-5
TGCGCCAGCAGATTGGGGAGTTCCCAAGAGACCCAGTACTTC
CASRLGSSQETQYF
>NA|TRBV28|TRBD1|TRBJ2-7
TGTGCCAGCAGATCTCCTACAGGGGGCGTTTACGAGCAGTACTTC
CASRSPTGGVYEQYF
>NA|TRBV24-1|TRBD2|TRBJ2-2
TGTGCCACCAGTGACCCCCCCGGTGGGCTAGCGGGGGCTGCGAACACCGGGGAGCTGTTTTTT
CATSDPPGGLAGAANTGELFF
>NA|TRBV7-9|NA|TRBJ1-5
TGTGCCAGCAGCTTAATAGGTCCAGGGGAACAGCCCCAGCATTTT
CASSLIGPGEQPQHF
>NA|TRBV27|TRBD2|TRBJ2-1
TGTGCCAGCAGTACGGGGCTAGCGGGGGGGCCGGTAAACAATGAGCAGTTCTTC
CASSTGLAGGPVNNEQFF
>NA|TRBV7-2|NA|TRBJ1-2
TGTGCCAGCAGCTTAGTAGGTGACTACACCTTC
CASSLVGDYTF
>NA|TRBV3-1/TRBV3-2|NA|TRBJ1-2
TGTGCCAGCAATCCATCCGGTGGACAGCCTGGGACTAACTATGGCTACACCTTC
CASNPSGGQPGTNYGYTF
>NA|TRBV7-9|NA|TRBJ1-2
TGTGCCAGCAGCTCCGCCGGGAGGCAGAAGGGCTATGGCTACACCTTC
CASSSAGRQKGYGYTF
>NA|TRBV11-3|NA|TRBJ2-2
TGTGCCAGCAGCTCCCCCCGGGGAGATAGGAGCGGGGAGCTGTTTTTT
CASSSPRGDRSGELFF
>NA|TRBV28|TRBD2|TRBJ2-1
TGTGCCAGCAGTTCACCCGCGGCCCCCCTTGTTAGCGGGGGGTCCAGCTCCTACAATGAGCAGTTCTTC
CASSSPAAPLVSGGSSSYNEQFF
>NA|TRBV6-2/TRBV6-3|NA|TRBJ1-6
TGTGCCAGCAGTTACCCGGGACACCCTAATTCACCCCTCCACTTT
CASSYPGHPNSPLHF
>NA|TRBV5-1|NA|TRBJ1-1
TGCGCCAGCAGCTTGACTCAAATCAAATCGGGCGCTGAAGCTTTCTTT
CASSLTQIKSGAEAFF
>NA|TRBV10-3|NA|TRBJ1-5
TGTGCCATCAGTGACGTTGGGGTCGGCAATCAGCCCCAGCATTTT
CAISDVGVGNQPQHF